The source of this T cell receptor (beta chain) is a study of vaccination and CD4 T cells after COVID-19. Across the whole study: From HCoV-229E, HCoV-OC43, HCoV-NL63 and SARS-CoV-2, overlapping spike peptides were used to stimulate the cells.

Cultured CD4+ T cell DNA underwent sequencing with the Oncomine TCR Beta short-read assay. TCRdb re-analysed the PCR reads in MiXCR, keeping a single row per CDR3 protein. The sample holds roughly 12,000 distinct CDR3 sequences, about 45% seen once. Treatment described: roughly ten-day PBMC culture with coronavirus spike peptide pools or control peptides (ViraFEST assay). Using peptide pools, antigen-specific T cells were expanded in ViraFEST before TCRs were sequenced. Cultures got half-medium changes with IL-2 on days 3 and 7. Study-wide results and limits: The rise in median SARS-CoV-2-reactive clonotypes, from approximately 21 to 40, was not significant.

Remarks on this clonotype: Its matching antigen is unknown.

The germline gives CDR1 MNHEY, CDR2 SVGEGT. V was pared by 10 bases and J by 6 bases, with 17 bases of the junction left unmatched. There are 16 residues in the CDR3. The TCR was taken from a human donor who had recovered from COVID-19. The specimen was CD4+ T cells from blood, cultured in vitro. The chain employs TRBV6-2 or TRBV6-3 and TRBJ2-1; 8 bases are a match to TRBD2. The CDR3 DNA follows: TGTGCCACCATCCCCCAAAGGACTAGCATTACCAATGAGCAGTTCTTC. Translating it yields CATIPQRTSITNEQFF.